These 8 T cell receptor beta chains were sequenced from one sample in a study of regulatory T cells in long-lasting Graves disease. Time point indicated: newly diagnosed GD, antithyroid drugs for less than 3 months. Extracted PBMC RNA gave rise to the TCR library. Construction of TCR beta libraries relied on iRepertoire HTBI primers and on Arm-PCR targeting CDR3 regions. TCRdb re-derived calls from the multiplex PCR reads in MiXCR, one entry per CDR3 protein. This sample has 600,000 to 650,000 distinct CDR3 sequences, with approximately 15% found just once. These records were also assigned to another study, of T cells in Graves' hyperthyroidism and ophthalmopathy.

The sequences come from peripheral blood mononuclear cells (PBMCs), collected at new diagnosis, from a patient treated with antithyroid drugs. These receptors came from a woman aged 25 to 39 with Graves disease.

This clonotype was counted many times. The chain employs TRBV28 and TRBJ2-7; 8 bases are shared with TRBD1. Trimming took 4 bases from V and 6 from J; bases not matched to a gene: 2. The CDR3 has 12 residues. The V gene's germline CDR1 is MDHEN and CDR2 SYDVKM. In DNA form, the CDR3 reads TGTGCCAGCAGTTCCGACAGGGGCGAGCAGTACTTC. It translates to CASSSDRGEQYF.

This clonotype was counted at least ten times. The chain employs TRBV6-5 and TRBJ1-1, with D perhaps matching TRBD1 (6 bases). The germline CDR1 and CDR2 sequences are MNHEY and SVGAGI. The ends were cut back, 0 bases at V and 6 bases at J, with 11 bases in the middle. The CDR3 runs 14 residues. CDR3 sequence (DNA): TGTGCCAGCAGTTACTCGATGGGGGGGCCTGAAGCTTTCTTT. It specifies CASSYSMGGPEAFF.

In this sample, this clonotype turned up many times. Here the CDR3 reads CASSEALQGAFGYTF. CDR3 in DNA: TGTGCCAGCAGTGAAGCGCTACAGGGGGCGTTTGGCTACACCTTC. The rearrangement uses TRBV6-1 and TRBJ1-2, with TRBD1 identical over 9 bases. CDR3 length: 15 amino acids. Per the germline V gene, CDR1 is MNHNS and CDR2 is SASEGT. V dropped 0 bases and J dropped 7; count of bases not matched to a gene: 6.

The gene calls are TRBV5-1 and TRBJ2-6, with 8 bases aligning to TRBD1. With 4 bases clipped from V and 1 base from J, the junction kept 10 bases outside the gene matches. The CDR3 totals 18 residues. Germline CDR1 is SGHRS and CDR2 is YFSETQ. CDR3 sequence (DNA): TGCGCCAGCAGCCCTGGCGGACAGGGTTTTTCTGGGGCCAACGTCCTGACTTTC. It is translated as CASSPGGQGFSGANVLTF.

At least ten counts were recorded for this clonotype. The V and J genes are TRBV12-5 and TRBJ2-7; the match to TRBD2 covers 8 bases. V shed 5 bases and J 6 bases; nucleotides not matched to a gene: 30. CDR1 is LGHNT, CDR2 FRNRAP, per germline. This CDR3 comprises 21 residues. Written as DNA, the CDR3 is TGTGCTAGTGGTCCCGGAAGGTACGTCCCGGGACCCGGACTAGCCCCCCTCGAGCAGTACTTC. Its translation: CASGPGRYVPGPGLAPLEQYF.

This clonotype was picked up a small number of times. The chain recombines TRBV6-1 with TRBJ1-5; 10 positions agree with TRBD1. V lost 6 bases and J lost 2; bases outside the gene matches: 13. This CDR3 region has 18 residues. CDR1 is MNHNS and CDR2 is SASEGT in the germline V gene. The DNA of the CDR3 is TGTGCCAGCAGCCCCGGGACAGGGGTTTTCAAGGGCAATCAGCCCCAGCATTTT. Its translation: CASSPGTGVFKGNQPQHF.

This clonotype was seen repeatedly, ten times or more. The V call is TRBV12-3 or TRBV12-4, the J call TRBJ1-5; possible D gene TRBD1, 6 bases. The CDR3 is made up of 16 amino acids. V was cut by 0 bases and J by 0 bases, with 9 bases left in between. The CDR3: CASSLAAGVSNQPQHF. The CDR3 nucleotides are TGTGCCAGCAGTTTAGCGGCAGGGGTTAGCAATCAGCCCCAGCATTTT.

This clonotype came up many times. V usage is TRBV7-9 and J usage is TRBJ2-1; 7 nucleotides line up with TRBD1. The germline V gene has CDR1 SEHNR and CDR2 FQNEAQ (reference sequence). The CDR3 is 15 amino acids. V gave up 5 bases and J gave up 4 bases; unmatched junction bases: 8. The CDR3 DNA reads as TGTGCCAGCAGCCTTGCTTACAGGGGTTACAATGAGCAGTTCTTC. This translates into CASSLAYRGYNEQFF.